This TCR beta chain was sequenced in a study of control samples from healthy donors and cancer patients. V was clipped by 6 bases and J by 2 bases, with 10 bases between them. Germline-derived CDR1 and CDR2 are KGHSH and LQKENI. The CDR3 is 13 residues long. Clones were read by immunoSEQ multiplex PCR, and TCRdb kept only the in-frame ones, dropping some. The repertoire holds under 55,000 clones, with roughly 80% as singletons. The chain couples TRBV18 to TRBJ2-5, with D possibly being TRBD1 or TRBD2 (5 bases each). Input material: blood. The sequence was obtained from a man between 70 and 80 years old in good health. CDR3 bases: TGTGCCAGCTCGGGGGACGGACAAGAGACCCAGTACTTC. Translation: CASSGDGQETQYF. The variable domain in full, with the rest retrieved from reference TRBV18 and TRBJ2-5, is NAGVMQNPRHLVRRRGQEARLRCSPMKGHSHVYWYRQLPEEGLKFMVYLQKENIIDESGMPKERFSAEFPKEGPSILRIQQVVRGDSAAYFCASSGDGQETQYFGPGTRLLVL.